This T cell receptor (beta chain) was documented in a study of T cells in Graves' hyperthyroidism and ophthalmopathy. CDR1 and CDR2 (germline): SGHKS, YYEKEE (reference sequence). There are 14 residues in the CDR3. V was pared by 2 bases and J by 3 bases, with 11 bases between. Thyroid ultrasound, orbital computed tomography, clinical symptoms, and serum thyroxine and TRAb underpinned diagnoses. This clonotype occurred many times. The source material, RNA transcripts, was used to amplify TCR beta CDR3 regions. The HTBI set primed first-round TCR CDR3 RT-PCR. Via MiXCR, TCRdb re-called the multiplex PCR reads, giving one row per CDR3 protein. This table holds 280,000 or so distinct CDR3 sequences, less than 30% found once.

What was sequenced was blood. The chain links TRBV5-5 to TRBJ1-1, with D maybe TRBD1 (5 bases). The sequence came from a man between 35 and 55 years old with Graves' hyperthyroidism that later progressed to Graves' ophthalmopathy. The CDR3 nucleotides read TGTGCCAGCAGCTTCAGGGTTTCCGACACTGAAGCTTTCTTT. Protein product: CASSFRVSDTEAFF.